This T cell receptor (beta chain) stems from a study of kidney transplant recipient with SARS-CoV-2 infection. Germline CDR1 reads SGHNT; CDR2 reads YYREEE (reference sequence). The ends were cut back, 7 bases at V and 4 bases at J, with 23 bases in the middle. CDR3 size: 16 residues. TCRdb called the reads again in MiXCR, with one record for every CDR3 protein. The table includes under 250,000 distinct CDR3 sequences, 25% to 30% detected once. The sample holds many counts of this clonotype. The receptor was isolated from a male patient in his thirties who had COVID-19 and was a kidney transplant recipient. The graft donor may be the source of some T cells. The specimen was a blood sample, collected at baseline and between days 110 and 120 from a kidney transplant recipient. V and J are TRBV5-4 and TRBJ1-2; D is uncertain. CDR3 sequence reads: CASFCFVPGKTYGYTF. The CDR3 region has the DNA TGTGCCAGCTTCTGTTTCGTACCAGGAAAGACCTATGGCTACACCTTC.